This TCR beta chain was observed in a study of blood T cell repertoires in COVID-19. The V gene end was trimmed by 1 base and the J gene end by 7 bases; junction bases not matched to a gene: 11. Per the germline V gene, CDR1 is SQVTM and CDR2 is ANQGSEA. CDR3 length: 16 residues. Assay: immunoSEQ multiplex PCR; the TCRdb copy retains only in-frame clones and omits some. The top ten hold less than 11% of the sample, which has more than 300,000 clones, more than 70% seen once. This receptor was taken from a woman aged 25 to 39 with COVID-19, enrolled during active disease. Input material: peripheral blood. The chain uses TRBV29-1 and TRBJ2-1; 9 positions agree with TRBD1. In DNA, the CDR3 is TGCAGCGTTGAAGGGGGCCACAGGGGGCCAAGGAATGAGCAGTTCTTC. It encodes CSVEGGHRGPRNEQFF.